These T cell receptor beta chains were read from a single sample in a study of blood T cell repertoires in COVID-19. TCRdb's table, derived via immunoSEQ multiplex PCR, lists solely in-frame clones and lacks some. The sample shows hundreds of thousands of clones, roughly 84% of them seen only once. The sequenced material came from peripheral blood. The receptors here all came from a woman in her forties or fifties with acute or convalescent COVID-19. CDR3s include the opening cysteine and the closing phenylalanine or tryptophan. D genes are given only for firm matches. Clone sizes are given selectively: once, few, many, or a class where the clone is expanded.

J: TRBJ2-1; length: 13; size: once; D: .; V: TRBV7-3; CDR3: CASSLSGGGEQFF; DNA: TGTGCCAGCAGCTTAAGTGGGGGAGGTGAGCAGTTCTTC
J: TRBJ1-1; length: 13; size: few; D: .; V: TRBV12-3/TRBV12-4; CDR3: CASSLVRDTEAFF; DNA: TGTGCCAGCAGTTTAGTCCGAGACACTGAAGCTTTCTTT
J: TRBJ1-5; length: 14; size: .; D: .; V: TRBV5-1; CDR3: CASSLQDLVAPQHF; DNA: TGCGCCAGCAGTCTACAGGACCTAGTGGCGCCCCAGCATTTT
J: TRBJ2-7; length: 13; size: .; D: .; V: TRBV28; CDR3: CASTPGDPYEQYF; DNA: TGTGCCAGCACCCCAGGGGACCCCTACGAGCAGTACTTC
J: TRBJ1-6; length: 15; size: .; D: .; V: TRBV4-1; CDR3: CASSQESRGLSPLHF; DNA: TGCGCCAGCAGCCAAGAATCCAGGGGTCTTTCACCCCTCCACTTT
J: TRBJ1-6; length: 14; size: .; D: TRBD1; V: TRBV5-4; CDR3: CASSAGQANSPLHF; DNA: TGTGCCAGCAGCGCGGGACAGGCTAATTCACCCCTCCACTTT
J: TRBJ1-4; length: 18; size: .; D: TRBD1; V: TRBV6-1; CDR3: CASSATGASILANEKLFF; DNA: TGTGCCAGCAGTGCCACAGGGGCATCGATATTGGCTAATGAAAAACTGTTTTTT
J: TRBJ2-5; length: 15; size: once; D: .; V: TRBV11-2; CDR3: CASSFNSGPQETQYF; DNA: TGTGCCAGCAGCTTCAACAGCGGCCCCCAAGAGACCCAGTACTTC
J: TRBJ1-1; length: 14; size: .; D: .; V: TRBV29-1; CDR3: CSVVGQGTGTEAFF; DNA: TGCAGCGTTGTAGGGCAGGGGACCGGCACTGAAGCTTTCTTT
J: TRBJ2-1; length: 18; size: .; D: TRBD2; V: TRBV11-2; CDR3: CASSLGTSGGLSYNEQFF; DNA: TGTGCCAGCAGCTTAGGGACTAGCGGGGGGTTATCCTACAATGAGCAGTTCTTC
J: TRBJ2-3; length: 14; size: .; D: TRBD2; V: TRBV2; CDR3: CASRIAGGTDTQYF; DNA: TGTGCCAGCAGAATAGCGGGGGGCACAGATACGCAGTATTTT
J: TRBJ2-7; length: 14; size: .; D: TRBD1; V: TRBV5-1; CDR3: CASSLGQGIYEQYF; DNA: TGCGCCAGCAGCTTGGGACAGGGGATTTACGAGCAGTACTTC
J: TRBJ2-5; length: 13; size: once; D: .; V: TRBV28; CDR3: CASRQASQETQYF; DNA: TGTGCCAGCAGGCAGGCGTCCCAAGAGACCCAGTACTTC
J: TRBJ1-6; length: 13; size: once; D: .; V: TRBV7-9; CDR3: CASQLLADSPLHF; DNA: TGTGCCAGCCAGTTGCTTGCCGATTCACCCCTCCACTTT
J: TRBJ2-2; length: 16; size: .; D: TRBD2; V: TRBV5-4; CDR3: CASSPLAGAGTGELFF; DNA: TGTGCCAGCAGCCCCCTAGCGGGAGCTGGCACCGGGGAGCTGTTTTTT